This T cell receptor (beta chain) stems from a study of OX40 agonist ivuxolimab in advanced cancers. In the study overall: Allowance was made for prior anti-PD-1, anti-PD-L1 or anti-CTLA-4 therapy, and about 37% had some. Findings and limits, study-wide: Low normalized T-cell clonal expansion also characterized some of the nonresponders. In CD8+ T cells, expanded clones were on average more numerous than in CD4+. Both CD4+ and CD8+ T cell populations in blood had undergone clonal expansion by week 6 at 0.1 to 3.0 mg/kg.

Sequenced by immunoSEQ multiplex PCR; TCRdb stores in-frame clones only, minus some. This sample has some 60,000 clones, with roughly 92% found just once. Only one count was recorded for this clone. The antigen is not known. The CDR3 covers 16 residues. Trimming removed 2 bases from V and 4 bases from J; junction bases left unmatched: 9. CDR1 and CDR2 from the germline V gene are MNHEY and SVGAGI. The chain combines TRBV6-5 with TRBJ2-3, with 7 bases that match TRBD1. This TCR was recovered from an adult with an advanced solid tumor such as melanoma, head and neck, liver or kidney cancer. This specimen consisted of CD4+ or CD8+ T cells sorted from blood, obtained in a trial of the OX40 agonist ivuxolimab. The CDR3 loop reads CASSYETGNIADTQYF. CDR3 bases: TGTGCCAGCAGTTACGAGACAGGGAATATAGCAGATACGCAGTATTTT.